The entry below gives a single T cell receptor (beta chain) sequence along with its context. This sample stems from a study of OX40 agonist ivuxolimab in advanced cancers. Some clones are missing from TCRdb's copy, which holds only in-frame ones; the method was immunoSEQ multiplex PCR. The sample contains under 15,000 clones, more than 75% of which appear only once. The CDR3 consists of 15 residues. Germline V lookup: CDR1 MNHEY, CDR2 SMNVEV (reference sequence). V lost 2 bases and J 4 bases, leaving 14 bases between the germline ends. Source: CD4+ or CD8+ T cells sorted from blood, taken in a trial of the OX40 agonist ivuxolimab. The V gene is TRBV27, the J gene TRBJ1-2, with a tentative D call TRBD1 (5 bases). This clonotype was sampled from an adult with an advanced solid tumor such as melanoma, head and neck, liver or kidney cancer. In DNA form, the CDR3 reads TGTGCCAGCAGTTTAGGCCATCAGGGCCTCTATGGCTACACCTTC. Translating it yields CASSLGHQGLYGYTF.